Sequencing of this T cell receptor beta chain was carried out in a study of blood T cell repertoires in COVID-19. Study at large: Material from acute and convalescent COVID-19 was sourced from the United States, Italy and Spain. T cells, B-cell-depleted T cells, or PBMCs provided the cDNA or gDNA that served as material.

Per the study methods: The assay estimated nucleated cells by amplifying reference gene primers. TCRdb keeps only in-frame clones here, not all; method: immunoSEQ multiplex PCR. D and trimming come from the DNA, and the V and J calls and clone size come from that table. Among 130,000 to 150,000 clones listed, roughly 79% were seen once. CDR3 length: 14 amino acids. V dropped 4 bases and J dropped 8 bases, with 14 bases sitting between them. CDR1 is KGHDR, CDR2 SFDVKD, per germline. A few counts support this clone. This receptor was taken from a human donor with acute or convalescent COVID-19. The donor label of this sample is uncertain. Sample: peripheral blood. The genes are TRBV24-1 and TRBJ1-5; D remains ambiguous. The CDR3: CATSDHKNMEPQHF. As DNA, the CDR3 is TGTGCCACCAGTGACCACAAAAACATGGAGCCCCAGCATTTT.